The following is a T cell receptor (beta chain) sequence with its context. The CDR3 extends over 14 amino acids. Germline trimming cut 5 bases from V and 6 bases from J; bases unmatched to any gene: 7. Looked up from germline, CDR1 is SGHVS and CDR2 is FQNEAQ. Everyone who took part was roughly 18 to 90 years old, and they came from about two dozen US areas. Categorization into cohorts depended on clinical history that participants reported. This sample is part of a study of blood T cell repertoires in COVID-19. Study information: Sites across the United States, Italy and Spain contributed samples from acute and convalescent COVID-19.

Original handling: Amplification of reference gene primers was used by the study to estimate nucleated cell counts. TCRdb keeps only in-frame clones here, not all; method: immunoSEQ multiplex PCR. V, J and clone size were drawn from that table, and D and trimming were deduced from the DNA. The sample consists of approximately 260,000 clones, about nine tenths of them appearing once. The sequence was collected from a woman in her 30s with acute COVID-19. This sequence joins TRBV7-8 and TRBJ1-5; the match to TRBD1 covers 7 bases. Material: PBMCs or T cells enriched from blood (not recorded which). The CDR3, as DNA: TGTGCCAGCAGCCCCGACAGGGATGGTCAGCCCCAGCATTTT. It translates to CASSPDRDGQPQHF.